The clone carrying this TCR beta chain is a singleton in its sample. The data originate from a study of cytomegalovirus exposure and HLA in healthy donors. Germline V lookup: CDR1 KGHSH, CDR2 LQKENI. Trimming left V 0 bases short and J 8 bases short, with 10 bases between. This CDR3 comprises 13 residues. Researchers ran the PCR with 60 Vbeta and 13 Jbeta primers. Measured with immunoSEQ multiplex PCR; TCRdb has only the in-frame clones, and not every one. The sample includes 100,000 or so clones, about three quarters of them seen just once. Sequenced: PBMCs. The TCR was taken from a middle-aged woman in good health and CMV-seropositive. The rearrangement links TRBV18 to TRBJ1-2, with D possibly matching TRBD1 (6 bases). The CDR3 loop reads CASSPPQGHGYTF. For the CDR3, the DNA is TGTGCCAGCTCACCACCCCAGGGGCACGGCTACACCTTC. Based on the CDR3 plus reference TRBV18 and TRBJ1-2, the full variable domain is NAGVMQNPRHLVRRRGQEARLRCSPMKGHSHVYWYRQLPEEGLKFMVYLQKENIIDESGMPKERFSAEFPKEGPSILRIQQVVRGDSAAYFCASSPPQGHGYTFGSGTRLTVV.